The 21 T cell receptor beta chains below come from one sample, sequenced in a study of blood T cell repertoires in COVID-19. Measured with immunoSEQ multiplex PCR; TCRdb has only the in-frame clones, and not every one. The profile shows about 150,000 clones, around four fifths of them singletons. The sample taken for sequencing was peripheral blood. The receptors derive from a woman of 80 years or more with COVID-19, enrolled during active disease.

The V call is TRBV7-3, the J call TRBJ2-5, with 7 bases fitting TRBD2. This CDR3 spans 17 amino acids. Per the germline V gene, CDR1 is SGHTA and CDR2 is FQGTGA. V shed 5 bases, J shed 5 bases, and the junction held 17 bases outside the gene matches. CDR3 amino acids: CASSRGLTGFRGETQYF. In nucleotides, the CDR3 is TGTGCCAGCAGCAGGGGACTAACGGGCTTCCGGGGGGAGACCCAGTACTTC.

J is TRBJ2-3 and V is TRBV5-1, with D possibly TRBD1 on 5 matching bases. The CDR3 contains 16 residues. V lost 0 bases to trimming and J lost 2 bases, with 13 bases between them. Per germline, CDR1 SGHRS and CDR2 YFSETQ. The CDR3 loop reads CASSLVQGTPTDTQYF. The CDR3, as DNA: TGCGCCAGCAGCTTGGTTCAGGGAACCCCCACAGATACGCAGTATTTT. The full variable domain, rest sourced from reference TRBV5-1 and TRBJ2-3, is KAGVTQTPRYLIKTRGQQVTLSCSPISGHRSVSWYQQTPGQGLQFLFEYFSETQRNKGNFPGRFSGRQFSNSRSEMNVSTLELGDSALYLCASSLVQGTPTDTQYFGPGTRLTVL.

The V and J genes are TRBV12-5 and TRBJ2-2; no reliable D call. Germline CDR1 reads LGHNT; CDR2 reads FRNRAP. Trimming removed 0 bases from V and 7 bases from J, with 6 bases in between. CDR3 length: 13 amino acids. The CDR3 spells CASGLVPGGELFF. In DNA, the CDR3 is TGTGCTAGTGGTTTGGTACCGGGCGGGGAGCTGTTTTTT.

The gene calls are TRBV5-1 and TRBJ1-3, with no clear D. Germline CDR1 is SGHRS and CDR2 is YFSETQ. This CDR3 region has 17 residues. V was clipped by 0 bases and J by 8 bases, with 21 bases between them. The CDR3 DNA sequence: TGCGCCAGCAGCTTGGGCCTTTTTGCGGGTGTTCAAGACACCATATATTTT. Protein sequence: CASSLGLFAGVQDTIYF.

The chain has TRBV14 and TRBJ2-1, with TRBD1 as a possible D gene (6 bases). V was pared by 3 bases and J by 1 base, with 13 bases between. The CDR3 loop spans 16 amino acids. The V gene's germline CDR1 is SGHDN and CDR2 FVKESK. Here the CDR3 DNA reads TGTGCCAGCAGCCATAACAGGGTGGTGTCCTACAATGAGCAGTTCTTC. Translation: CASSHNRVVSYNEQFF.

This chain connects TRBV5-1 to TRBJ1-2; 7 bases line up with TRBD1. CDR1 is SGHRS, CDR2 YFSETQ, per germline. The CDR3 extends over 16 amino acids. Trimming at V came to 0 bases and at J to 3 bases, leaving 8 bases not matched to a gene. CDR3: CASSLAGTAQDYGYTF. The CDR3 nucleotides read TGCGCCAGCAGCTTGGCCGGGACAGCGCAAGACTATGGCTACACCTTC.

V is TRBV5-5 and J is TRBJ2-7, with a weak D call TRBD1 (6 bases). The CDR3 length is 13 residues. The V and J ends lost 0 bases and 3 bases respectively, with 7 bases between them. CDR1 SGHKS and CDR2 YYEKEE come from the germline V gene (reference sequence). The CDR3 DNA sequence: TGTGCCAGCAGCTTGGACAGGGTCTACGAGCAGTACTTC. This translates into CASSLDRVYEQYF. The full variable domain, in which reference TRBV5-5 and TRBJ2-7 provide the parts outside the CDR3, is DAGVTQSPTHLIKTRGQQVTLRCSPISGHKSVSWYQQVLGQGPQFIFQYYEKEERGRGNFPDRFSARQFPNYSSELNVNALLLGDSALYLCASSLDRVYEQYFGPGTRLTVT.

The gene calls are TRBV5-6 and TRBJ1-1; D gene uncertain. Trimming took off 2 bases at V and 0 bases at J, with 8 bases between the two ends. The CDR3 contains 14 residues. Germline V lookup: CDR1 SGHDT, CDR2 YYEEEE. CDR3 sequence: CASSFYTMNTEAFF. In DNA, the CDR3 is TGTGCCAGCAGCTTTTACACCATGAACACTGAAGCTTTCTTT.

With regard to this clone: A read error may account for a junction end that differs from germline. The chain recombines TRBV7-7 with TRBJ2-2, with 9 bases aligning to TRBD2. Germline CDR1 and CDR2: SSHAT and FNYEAQ (reference sequence). This CDR3 is 14 amino acids long. CDR3 DNA: TGTGCTAGCAGCTTAGCGGGAGTTACCGGGGAGCTGTTTTTT. It codes for CASSLAGVTGELFF.

This chain connects TRBV12-3 or TRBV12-4 to TRBJ1-5, with a tentative D call TRBD1 (5 bases). Trimming stripped 6 bases from V and 3 bases from J, with 6 bases between. The CDR3 has 12 residues. The CDR3 region is CASRQVNQPQHF. In DNA form, the CDR3 reads TGTGCCAGCAGACAGGTCAATCAGCCCCAGCATTTT.

The rearrangement uses TRBV11-2 and TRBJ1-2; D possibly corresponds to TRBD1 (6 bases). This CDR3 contains 15 residues. V lost 0 bases and J 4 bases, leaving 12 bases between the germline ends. Germline V gene data show CDR1 as SGHAT and CDR2 as FQNNGV. The CDR3 DNA is TGTGCCAGCAGCTTAGAAGGGGGAACGGGCTATGGCTACACCTTC. This sequence encodes CASSLEGGTGYGYTF.

Here the CDR3 DNA reads TGCAGCGTTGAACCCGGCAGGGGAACGTATGGTGAGCAGTTCTTC. This encodes CSVEPGRGTYGEQFF. V and J are TRBV29-1 and TRBJ2-1; D is possibly TRBD1 (6 bases). Germline V gene sequence: CDR1 SQVTM, CDR2 ANQGSEA. The CDR3 totals 15 residues. V dropped 2 bases and J dropped 9 bases, with 20 bases sitting between them.

This chain links TRBV12-5 with TRBJ1-4, with TRBD1 matching 7 bases. Germline V CDR1 and CDR2: LGHNT, FRNRAP. V gave up 0 bases and J gave up 8 bases; unmatched junction bases: 6. The CDR3 extends over 15 amino acids. CDR3 region: CASGLVKTGFEKLFF. The CDR3 coding sequence is TGTGCTAGTGGTTTGGTTAAGACAGGGTTCGAAAAACTGTTTTTT.

The CDR3 nucleotides read TGTGCCAGCTCACCGGGAGGGGTGGGGCCCCAGCATTTT. The encoded protein is CASSPGGVGPQHF. The rearrangement links TRBV18 to TRBJ1-5, with D perhaps TRBD1 (5 bases). This CDR3 region has 13 residues. Germline assignment: CDR1 KGHSH and CDR2 LQKENI. Trimming stripped 3 bases from V and 9 bases from J, with 12 bases between.

The chain joins TRBV29-1 to TRBJ1-4; D may be TRBD1 (5 bases). With 2 bases removed from V and 7 bases from J, the gap between germline ends came to 14 bases. In germline, CDR1 is SQVTM, CDR2 ANQGSEA. The CDR3 is 14 amino acids. The CDR3 region has the DNA TGCAGCGTTGAAATCCAGGGATTGGGTGAAAAACTGTTTTTT. The encoded protein is CSVEIQGLGEKLFF.

The chain couples TRBV19 to TRBJ1-4; no clear D. Germline V gives CDR1 LNHDA, CDR2 SQIVND (reference sequence). V was pared by 7 bases and J by 5 bases, with 20 bases between. The CDR3 is 16 amino acids. The CDR3 region has the DNA TGTGCCAGTACAATGGATGATCCGCCGGGGAATGAAAAACTGTTTTTT. It translates to CASTMDDPPGNEKLFF.

This chain uses TRBV4-1 with TRBJ1-2; D is uncertain. This CDR3 has 15 residues. V lost 1 base and J 4 bases, leaving 13 bases between the germline ends. Germline V gene lookup returns CDR1 MGHRA and CDR2 YSYEKL. CDR3 loop: CASSQAAGTSYGYTF. The CDR3 nucleotides read TGCGCCAGCAGCCAAGCGGCGGGCACCTCCTATGGCTACACCTTC.

The rearrangement joins TRBV2 to TRBJ1-6; D call uncertain. Germline V CDR1 and CDR2: SNHLY, FYNNEI. V gave up 7 bases and J gave up 4 bases, with 11 bases separating them. CDR3 length: 14 residues. The CDR3 DNA sequence: TGTGCCAGCAACGATGAGTCGTATAATTCACCCCTCCACTTT. Amino acids: CASNDESYNSPLHF.

This clone has a single count. The rearrangement links TRBV5-5 to TRBJ2-7; weak D call: TRBD1 (5 bases). Germline CDR1 SGHKS, CDR2 YYEKEE (reference sequence). This CDR3 is 13 amino acids long. Trimming removed 2 bases at V and 5 bases at J, with 11 bases between. CDR3 sequence reads: CASSFGAANEQYF. The CDR3 region has the DNA TGTGCCAGCAGCTTTGGGGCAGCGAACGAGCAGTACTTC.

CDR3 amino acids: CATRGTGVMNTEAFF. CDR3 bases: TGTGCCACGAGGGGGACAGGGGTCATGAACACTGAAGCTTTCTTT. This chain links TRBV6-5 with TRBJ1-1, with 10 bases aligning to TRBD1. This CDR3 is built from 15 residues. Germline V gene data show CDR1 as MNHEY and CDR2 as SVGAGI. The trim removed 10 bases at V and 0 bases at J, leaving 8 bases unmatched.

The chain carries TRBV7-2 and TRBJ2-5, with unresolved D. There are 13 residues in the CDR3. In germline, CDR1 is SGHTA, CDR2 FQGNSA. V lost 0 bases, J lost 5 bases, and 7 bases lay in between. CDR3: CASSLAAGETQYF. The CDR3 coding sequence is TGTGCCAGCAGCTTAGCGGCCGGGGAGACCCAGTACTTC.